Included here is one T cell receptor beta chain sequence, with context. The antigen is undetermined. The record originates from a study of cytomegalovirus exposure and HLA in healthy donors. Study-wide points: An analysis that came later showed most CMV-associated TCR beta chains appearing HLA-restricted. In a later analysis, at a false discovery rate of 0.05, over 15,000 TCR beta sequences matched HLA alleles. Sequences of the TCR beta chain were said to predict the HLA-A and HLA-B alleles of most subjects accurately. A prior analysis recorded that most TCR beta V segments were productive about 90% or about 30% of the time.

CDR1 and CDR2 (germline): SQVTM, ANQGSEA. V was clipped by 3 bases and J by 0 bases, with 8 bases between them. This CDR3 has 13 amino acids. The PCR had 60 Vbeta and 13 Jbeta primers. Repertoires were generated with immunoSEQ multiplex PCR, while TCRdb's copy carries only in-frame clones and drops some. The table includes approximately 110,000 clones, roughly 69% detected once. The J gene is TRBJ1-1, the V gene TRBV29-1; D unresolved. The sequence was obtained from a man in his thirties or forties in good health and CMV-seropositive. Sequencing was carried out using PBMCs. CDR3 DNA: TGCAGCGTTGAGCTGGAGATGAACACTGAAGCTTTCTTT. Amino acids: CSVELEMNTEAFF.